A selection of T cell receptor beta chains follows, all from one sample in a study of T cell repertoires in aging, cancer and after chemotherapy. MiXCR, run by TCRdb on the multiplex PCR reads, gives a single entry per CDR3 protein. The sample includes some 20,000 distinct CDR3 sequences, about two fifths seen only once; the top ten take under 20%. Sequencing input: blood. All receptors derive from a human donor with a solid tumor. CDR3s include the opening cysteine and the closing phenylalanine or tryptophan. A D gene is named only where the DNA matches it firmly. Clone sizes are given selectively: once, few, many, or a class where the clone is expanded.

D: .; J: TRBJ1-4; V: TRBV13; size: few; CDR3: CASSLGTFATNEKLFF
D: TRBD2; J: TRBJ2-5; V: TRBV5-1; size: .; CDR3: CASSRGLAQETQYF
D: .; J: TRBJ1-5; V: TRBV30; size: .; CDR3: CAWSHTPGNQPQHF
D: TRBD1; J: TRBJ1-5; V: TRBV28; size: once; CDR3: CASSFDRGNVGNQPQHF
D: .; J: TRBJ1-2; V: TRBV12-3/TRBV12-4; size: .; CDR3: CASSPSGQRGGYTF
D: .; J: TRBJ2-1; V: TRBV5-6; size: once; CDR3: CASSLGLGYNEQFF
D: .; J: TRBJ2-7; V: TRBV19; size: .; CDR3: CASSITGPYEQYF
D: .; J: TRBJ2-7; V: TRBV6-1; size: .; CDR3: CASRQPQGPEQYF
D: .; J: TRBJ2-7; V: TRBV5-6; size: .; CDR3: CASSFWGAEQYF
D: .; J: TRBJ2-3; V: TRBV30; size: .; CDR3: CAWTGVGDTQYF
D: TRBD1; J: TRBJ1-2; V: TRBV6-5; size: .; CDR3: CASRLTGDYGYTF
D: TRBD1; J: TRBJ1-1; V: TRBV29-1; size: few; CDR3: CSANRGSNTEAFF
D: .; J: TRBJ1-6; V: TRBV12-3/TRBV12-4; size: .; CDR3: CASSPQGLSNSPLHF
D: .; J: TRBJ2-3; V: TRBV5-1; size: .; CDR3: CASSPLGGPPDTQYF